A selection of T cell receptor beta chains follows, all from one sample in a study of identical twins' blood T cells. TCRdb redid the calling of the 5' RACE reads with MiXCR, one entry per CDR3 protein. The table has 300,000 to 400,000 distinct CDR3 sequences, roughly 30% seen once; the top ten hold 5.5% to 7%. The sample taken for sequencing was PBMCs. All receptors derive from a woman between 18 and 50 years old in good health. Each CDR3 is given with its conserved first and last residue. D genes are given only for firm matches. Size values are once, few and many counts, or a class for expanded clones, and some rows have none.

d_call	clone_size	v_call	j_call	cdr3_nt	cdr3_aa
-	-	TRBV18	TRBJ2-7	TGTGCCGGCTCACCACCGGTCTCCTACGAGCAGTACTTC	CAGSPPVSYEQYF
-	-	TRBV20-1	TRBJ1-1	TGCAGTGCTGGGGCTCCGGGAAGAATGACTGAAGCTTTCTTT	CSAGAPGRMTEAFF
-	few	TRBV20-1	TRBJ1-2	TGCAGTGCCGAGACAGGAATTAACTATGGCTACACCTTC	CSAETGINYGYTF
-	few	TRBV4-3	TRBJ1-1	TGCGCCAGCAGCCAAGCCACATGGCGACCTGAAGCTTTCTTT	CASSQATWRPEAFF
-	-	TRBV18	TRBJ2-2	TGTGCCAGCTCACCCCCAGGGAACACCGGGGAGCTGTTTTTT	CASSPPGNTGELFF
-	-	TRBV12-3/TRBV12-4	TRBJ1-3	TGTGCCAGCAGTCCCGCCGGCAGGACCCGAAACACCATATATTTT	CASSPAGRTRNTIYF
-	-	TRBV5-1	TRBJ2-7	TGCGCCAGCAGCTTGGTCCCTCACTACGAGCAGTACTTC	CASSLVPHYEQYF
TRBD1	-	TRBV3-1	TRBJ1-1	TGTGCCAGCAGCCACGGACAGGCTCGGACTGAAGCTTTCTTT	CASSHGQARTEAFF
TRBD2	many	TRBV7-2	TRBJ2-1	TGTGCCAGCAGCCACGGACTAGCTATCAATGAGCAGTTCTTC	CASSHGLAINEQFF
-	once	TRBV30	TRBJ1-1	TGTGCCTGGAGCGGGGTCACTGAAGCTTTCTTT	CAWSGVTEAFF
-	few	TRBV6-6	TRBJ1-1	TGTGCCAGCAGTTTCTCCACAGACACTGAAGCTTTCTTT	CASSFSTDTEAFF
TRBD1	few	TRBV11-2	TRBJ1-1	TGTGCCAGCAGCTTTTCAGGGGGTTTTACTGAAGCTTTCTTT	CASSFSGGFTEAFF
-	-	TRBV18	TRBJ1-1	TGTGCCAGCTCACCCTCGTGGGACGCTACAACTGAAGCTTTCTTT	CASSPSWDATTEAFF
TRBD1	few	TRBV2	TRBJ1-2	TGTGCCAGCAGATCCGAGGTGGGACAGTTTCATGGCTACACCTTC	CASRSEVGQFHGYTF
-	few	TRBV19	TRBJ1-3	TGTGCCAGTAGTGGGGGCCATGGCTCTGGAAACACCATATATTTT	CASSGGHGSGNTIYF
TRBD1	few	TRBV20-1	TRBJ2-1	TGCAGTGCTTTGGGACAGGGGAGGCTAGGGGGATACAATGAGCAGTTCTTC	CSALGQGRLGGYNEQFF
-	many	TRBV29-1	TRBJ2-1	TGCAGCGTGCGACTAAACAATGAGCAGTTCTTC	CSVRLNNEQFF
-	many	TRBV3-1	TRBJ2-3	TGTGCCAGCAGCCAACAAATCGCCGGAGATACGCAGTATTTT	CASSQQIAGDTQYF
-	few	TRBV20-1	TRBJ1-1	TGCAGTGCTAGAGATAACTCTGAAGCTTTCTTT	CSARDNSEAFF
-	-	TRBV4-3	TRBJ2-1	TGCGCCAGCAGCCCTTACAATGAACAAGACAATGAGCAGTTCTTC	CASSPYNEQDNEQFF
-	few	TRBV7-9	TRBJ1-1	TGTGCCAGCACCGTCCCAAGCGGGACTGAAGCTTTCTTT	CASTVPSGTEAFF
-	-	TRBV20-1	TRBJ2-4	TGCAGTGCTAAGGGTGCAGGGGTCATTCAGTACTTC	CSAKGAGVIQYF
TRBD2	-	TRBV7-9	TRBJ2-5	TGTGCCAGCAGCTTTTTCGGACTAGCGAGGCAAGAGACCCAGTACTTC	CASSFFGLARQETQYF
-	few	TRBV29-1	TRBJ1-2	TGCAGCGCCACCCTTTCGGGAGAGGAATTCAACTATGGCTACACCTTC	CSATLSGEEFNYGYTF
-	many	TRBV5-1	TRBJ2-6	TGCGCCAGTAAAAACTCTGGGGCCAACGTCCTGACTTTC	CASKNSGANVLTF
TRBD2	-	TRBV6-5	TRBJ2-7	TGTGCCAGCACTCCAAAGGGAGGGGCCTACGAGCAGTACTTC	CASTPKGGAYEQYF
-	many	TRBV20-1	TRBJ1-1	TGCAGTGCTAGAGATAGGCAGACTCAAAGCGAAGCTTTCTTT	CSARDRQTQSEAFF
TRBD1	-	TRBV7-6	TRBJ1-1	TGTGCCATCAGCCTAACAGGGGGTGAGAACACTGAAGCTTTCTTT	CAISLTGGENTEAFF
TRBD2	-	TRBV7-2	TRBJ2-3	TGTGCCAGCAGCTTAGCGGCGGGAGCAAGCACAGATACGCAGTATTTT	CASSLAAGASTDTQYF